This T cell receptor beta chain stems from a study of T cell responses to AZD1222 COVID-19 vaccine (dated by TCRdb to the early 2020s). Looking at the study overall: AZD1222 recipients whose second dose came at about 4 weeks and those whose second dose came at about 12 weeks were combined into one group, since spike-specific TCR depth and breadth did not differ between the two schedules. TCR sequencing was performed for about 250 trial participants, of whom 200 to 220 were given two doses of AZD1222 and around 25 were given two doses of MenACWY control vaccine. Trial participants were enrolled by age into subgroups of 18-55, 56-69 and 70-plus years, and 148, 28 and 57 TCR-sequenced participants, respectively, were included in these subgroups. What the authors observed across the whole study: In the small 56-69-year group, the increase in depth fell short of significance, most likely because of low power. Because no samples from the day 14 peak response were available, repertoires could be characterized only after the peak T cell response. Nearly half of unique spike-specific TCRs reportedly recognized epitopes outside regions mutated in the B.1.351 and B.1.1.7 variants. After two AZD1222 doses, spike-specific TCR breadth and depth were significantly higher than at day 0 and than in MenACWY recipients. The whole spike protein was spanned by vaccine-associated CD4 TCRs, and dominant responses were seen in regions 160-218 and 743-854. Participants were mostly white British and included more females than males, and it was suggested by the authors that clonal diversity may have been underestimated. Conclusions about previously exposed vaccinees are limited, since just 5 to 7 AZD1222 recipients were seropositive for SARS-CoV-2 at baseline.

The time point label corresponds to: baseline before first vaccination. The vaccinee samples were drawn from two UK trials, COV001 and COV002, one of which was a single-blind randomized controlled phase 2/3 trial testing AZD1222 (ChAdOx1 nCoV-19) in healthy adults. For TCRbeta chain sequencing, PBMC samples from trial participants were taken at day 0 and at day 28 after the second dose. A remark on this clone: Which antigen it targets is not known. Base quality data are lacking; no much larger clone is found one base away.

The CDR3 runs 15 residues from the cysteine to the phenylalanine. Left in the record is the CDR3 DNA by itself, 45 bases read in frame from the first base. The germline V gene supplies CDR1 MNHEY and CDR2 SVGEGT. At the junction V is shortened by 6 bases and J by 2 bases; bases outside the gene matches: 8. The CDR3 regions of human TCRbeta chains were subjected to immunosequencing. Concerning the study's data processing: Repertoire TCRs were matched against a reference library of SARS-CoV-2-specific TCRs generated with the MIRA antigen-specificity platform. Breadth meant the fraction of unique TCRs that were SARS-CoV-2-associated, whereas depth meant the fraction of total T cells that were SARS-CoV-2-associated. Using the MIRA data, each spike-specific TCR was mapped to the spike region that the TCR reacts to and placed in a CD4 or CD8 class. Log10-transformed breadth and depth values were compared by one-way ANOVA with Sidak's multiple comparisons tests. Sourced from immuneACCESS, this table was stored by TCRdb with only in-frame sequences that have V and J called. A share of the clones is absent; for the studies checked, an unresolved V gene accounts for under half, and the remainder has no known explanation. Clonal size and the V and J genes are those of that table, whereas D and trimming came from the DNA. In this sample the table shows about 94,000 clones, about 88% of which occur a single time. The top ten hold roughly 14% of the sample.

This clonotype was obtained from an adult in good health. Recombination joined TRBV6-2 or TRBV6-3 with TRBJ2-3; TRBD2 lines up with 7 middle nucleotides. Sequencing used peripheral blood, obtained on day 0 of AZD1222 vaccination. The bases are TGTGCCAGCAGCCCCGCGGGGGTTTCCACAGATACGCAGTATTTT. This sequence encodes CASSPAGVSTDTQYF.